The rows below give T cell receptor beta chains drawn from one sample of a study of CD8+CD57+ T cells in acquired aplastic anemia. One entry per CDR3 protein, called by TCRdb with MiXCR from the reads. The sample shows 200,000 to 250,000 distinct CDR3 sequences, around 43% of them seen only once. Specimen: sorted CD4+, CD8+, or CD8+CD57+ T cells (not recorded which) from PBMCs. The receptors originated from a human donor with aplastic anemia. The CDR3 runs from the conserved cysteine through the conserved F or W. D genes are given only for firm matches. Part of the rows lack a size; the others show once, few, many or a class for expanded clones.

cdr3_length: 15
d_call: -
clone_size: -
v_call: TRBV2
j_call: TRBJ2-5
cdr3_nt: TGTGCCAGCAGAAGCAGGGGCCTCTCTCAAGAGACCCAGTACTTC
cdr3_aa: CASRSRGLSQETQYF

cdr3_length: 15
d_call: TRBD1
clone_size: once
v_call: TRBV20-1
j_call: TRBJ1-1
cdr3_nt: TGCAGTGCTAGGGCCAGGGGGTCTAGGAACACTGAAGCTTTCTTT
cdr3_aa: CSARARGSRNTEAFF

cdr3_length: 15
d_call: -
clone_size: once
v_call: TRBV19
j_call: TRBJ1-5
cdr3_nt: TGTGCCAGTAGTATAGATCTAGGCCTGCCTCAGCCCCAGCATTTT
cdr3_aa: CASSIDLGLPQPQHF

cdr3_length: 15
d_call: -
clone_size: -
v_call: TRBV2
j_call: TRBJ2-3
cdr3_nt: TGTGCCAGCAGCAGACTGGGGATTAGCACAGATACGCAGTATTTT
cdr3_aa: CASSRLGISTDTQYF

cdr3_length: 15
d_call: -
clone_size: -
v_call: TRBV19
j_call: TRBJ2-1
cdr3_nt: TGTGCCAGCAGTTCTGGGGAGTCCTCCTACAATGAGCAGTTCTTC
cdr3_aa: CASSSGESSYNEQFF

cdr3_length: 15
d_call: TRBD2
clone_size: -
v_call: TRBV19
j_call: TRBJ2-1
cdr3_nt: TGTGCCAGTCGGGTAGCGGGAATCTCCTACAATGAGCAGTTCTTC
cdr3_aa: CASRVAGISYNEQFF

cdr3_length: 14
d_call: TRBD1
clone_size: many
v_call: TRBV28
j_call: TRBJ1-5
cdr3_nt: TGTGCCACCTGGGGGACAGGGGACAATCAGCCCCAGCATTTT
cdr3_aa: CATWGTGDNQPQHF

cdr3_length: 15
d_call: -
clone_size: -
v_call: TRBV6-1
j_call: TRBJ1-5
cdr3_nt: TGTGCCAGCAGGAGACTATTTTTAAGCAATCAGCCCCAGCATTTT
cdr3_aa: CASRRLFLSNQPQHF

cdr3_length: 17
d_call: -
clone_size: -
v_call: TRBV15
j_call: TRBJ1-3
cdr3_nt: TGTGCCACCAGCAGAGAGACAACAGGCCTCTCTGGAAACACCATATATTTT
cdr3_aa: CATSRETTGLSGNTIYF

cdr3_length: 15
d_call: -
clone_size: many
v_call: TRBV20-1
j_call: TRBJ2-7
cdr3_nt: TGCAGTGCTAGAGCGGGGTCGGGAGTTTTATACGAGCAGTACTTC
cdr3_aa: CSARAGSGVLYEQYF

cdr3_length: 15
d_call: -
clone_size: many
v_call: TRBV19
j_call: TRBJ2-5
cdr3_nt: TGTGCCAGTAGTATAGCAGGCAGGGATAGAGAGACCCAGTACTTC
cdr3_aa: CASSIAGRDRETQYF